This record covers a single T cell receptor beta chain. The antigen is not known. These data are taken from a study of T cells in Graves' hyperthyroidism and ophthalmopathy. Study-wide points: Before onset, by a median of about six months, the model predicted ophthalmopathy.

The CDR3 covers 19 residues. Amplified TCR beta CDR3 regions came from RNA transcripts. Initially, a first-round RT-PCR of the TCR CDR3 employed the HTBI primer set. Via MiXCR, TCRdb re-called the multiplex PCR reads, giving one row per CDR3 protein. The data contain 200,000 to 250,000 distinct CDR3 sequences, about 16% of them singletons. The sequenced sample was blood. The genes are TRBV3-2 and TRBJ2-1; the DNA was not compared with TRBD2, the D call given in the table. TRBV3-2 is a documented pseudogene. This TCR was recovered from a man in his forties or fifties with Graves' hyperthyroidism. In nucleotides, the CDR3 is TGTGCCAGCAGCCAAGGGAGGCCTAGCGGGGGGATGTCCTACAATGAGCAGTTCTTC. It is translated as CASSQGRPSGGMSYNEQFF.